Below are 19 T cell receptor beta chains sequenced from a single sample in a study of blood T cell repertoires in COVID-19. Repertoires were generated with immunoSEQ multiplex PCR, while TCRdb's copy carries only in-frame clones and drops some. The top ten hold roughly 27% of the sample, which has roughly 230,000 clones, approximately 88% seen once. Sequencing was carried out using peripheral blood. All receptors come from a man aged 40-49 years with acute or convalescent COVID-19.

V usage is TRBV19 and J usage is TRBJ2-1, with D possibly matching TRBD2 (6 bases). CDR1 LNHDA and CDR2 SQIVND come from the germline V gene (reference sequence). Deletions cut 5 bases from V and 0 bases from J, with 11 bases between. This CDR3 is built from 15 residues. CDR3 nucleotide sequence: TGTGCCAGTAGTTTAGCGGAGAGCTCCTACAATGAGCAGTTCTTC. This codes for CASSLAESSYNEQFF.

This chain links TRBV5-1 with TRBJ2-7; TRBD1 is a possible D gene (5 bases). The germline gives CDR1 SGHRS, CDR2 YFSETQ. Trimming took 0 bases from V and 6 from J, leaving 10 bases between them. This CDR3 is 13 amino acids long. Written as DNA, the CDR3 is TGCGCCAGCAGCTTGGTTAGGGGCGGCGAGCAGTACTTC. Protein product: CASSLVRGGEQYF.

The CDR3 DNA sequence: TGTGCCACCAGTGACTCCCTCGAGGGAGAGACCCAGTACTTC. This encodes CATSDSLEGETQYF. J is TRBJ2-5 and V is TRBV24-1; possibly TRBD2 for D (5 bases). The germline V and J ends were trimmed by 4 bases and 4 bases, with 12 bases remaining between them. This CDR3 is 14 amino acids long. The germline CDR1 and CDR2 sequences are KGHDR and SFDVKD.

The chain links TRBV30 to TRBJ1-2, with D tentatively TRBD1 (5 bases). This CDR3 region has 11 residues. CDR1 is GTSNPN, CDR2 SVGIG, per germline (reference sequence). The germline V and J ends were trimmed by 4 bases and 7 bases, with 10 bases remaining between them. The CDR3 loop is CAWKGFSGYTF. In DNA, the CDR3 is TGTGCCTGGAAGGGGTTCTCTGGCTACACCTTC.

This rearrangement joins TRBV12-3 or TRBV12-4 to TRBJ1-1; D remains unclear. V was clipped by 6 bases and J by 1 base, with 9 bases between them. CDR3 length equals 13 residues. The CDR3 region has the DNA TGTGCCAGCAGGAGTACTTCGAACACTGAAGCTTTCTTT. Amino acids: CASRSTSNTEAFF.

V gene TRBV2 combines with J gene TRBJ2-5; 7 bases are shared with TRBD2. The CDR3 is 15 amino acids. Trimming took 6 bases from V and 2 from J; bases not matched to a gene: 9. Germline CDR1 reads SNHLY; CDR2 reads FYNNEI. The CDR3 loop is CASSQRTRAQETQYF. CDR3 sequence (DNA): TGTGCCAGCAGCCAAAGGACTAGGGCACAAGAGACCCAGTACTTC.

The chain couples TRBV6-5 to TRBJ1-2, with D hard to call. CDR1 is MNHEY, CDR2 SVGAGI, per germline. The CDR3 contains 16 residues. Trimming removed 0 bases from V and 5 bases from J, with 16 bases in between. The CDR3 region is CASSYSMFGSGYGYTF. CDR3 coding DNA: TGTGCCAGCAGTTACTCGATGTTCGGCAGCGGTTATGGCTACACCTTC.

The rearrangement joins TRBV29-1 to TRBJ1-2, with no clear D. V dropped 4 bases and J dropped 1 base, with 16 bases sitting between them. There are 15 residues in the CDR3. Germline CDR1 SQVTM, CDR2 ANQGSEA. The CDR3 DNA follows: TGCAGCGTTGGTAGCACTACCGGCCGTAACTATGGCTACACCTTC. Its translation is CSVGSTTGRNYGYTF.

This chain connects TRBV9 to TRBJ2-6, with D unresolved. There are 18 residues in the CDR3. Trimming took 4 bases from V and 0 from J, leaving 17 bases between them. The germline gives CDR1 SGDLS, CDR2 YYNGEE. The CDR3: CASSPLDTHLSGANVLTF. The DNA for the CDR3 is TGTGCCAGCAGCCCACTTGACACACACCTCTCTGGGGCCAACGTCCTGACTTTC. Full variable domain (rest looked up from reference TRBV9 and TRBJ2-6): DSGVTQTPKHLITATGQRVTLRCSPRSGDLSVYWYQQSLDQGLQFLIQYYNGEERAKGNILERFSAQQFPDLHSELNLSSLELGDSALYFCASSPLDTHLSGANVLTFGAGSRLTVL.

The chain links TRBV5-1 to TRBJ1-2; 9 bases align to TRBD1. Germline V CDR1 and CDR2: SGHRS, YFSETQ. Unmatched junction bases numbered 9, after V lost 1 base and J lost 8 bases. The CDR3 runs 15 residues. In DNA form, the CDR3 reads TGCGCCAGCAGCTTGTCACAGGGGGCTGTAGAAGGCTACACCTTC. Translation: CASSLSQGAVEGYTF. Based on the CDR3 plus reference TRBV5-1 and TRBJ1-2, the full variable domain is KAGVTQTPRYLIKTRGQQVTLSCSPISGHRSVSWYQQTPGQGLQFLFEYFSETQRNKGNFPGRFSGRQFSNSRSEMNVSTLELGDSALYLCASSLSQGAVEGYTFGSGTRLTVV.

The chain recombines TRBV18 with TRBJ1-1; no clear D gene. The CDR3 runs to 15 residues. V lost 2 bases and J 4 bases, leaving 14 bases between the germline ends. The V gene's germline CDR1 is KGHSH and CDR2 LQKENI. The CDR3 bases are TGTGCCAGCTCACCAACAGCGGTTGGAGGCACTGAAGCTTTCTTT. Translation: CASSPTAVGGTEAFF.

The chain joins TRBV5-1 to TRBJ2-1, with 7 positions matching TRBD1. The CDR3 runs to 13 residues. Trimming at V came to 6 bases and at J to 1 base, leaving 1 base not matched to a gene. The germline V gene has CDR1 SGHRS and CDR2 YFSETQ. The CDR3 is CASTGQSYNEQFF. The CDR3 DNA sequence: TGCGCCAGCACGGGACAGTCCTACAATGAGCAGTTCTTC.

As to this clone: The junction shows a germline mismatch at one end, possibly a read error. The chain couples TRBV6-4 to TRBJ2-1, with 7 bases that match TRBD2. From germline, CDR1 is MRHNA and CDR2 SNTAGT. The CDR3 consists of 15 residues. This chain's CDR3 is CASSVETSSHNEQFF. The CDR3 bases are TGTGCCAGCAGTGTGGAGACTAGCTCCCACAATGAGCAGTTCTTC.

This CDR3 reads CASSQVYGARAGGPKETQYF. The DNA for the CDR3 is TGTGCCAGCAGCCAAGTTTATGGCGCCCGGGCGGGAGGGCCTAAAGAGACCCAGTACTTC. The chain combines TRBV14 with TRBJ2-5; 9 nucleotides agree with TRBD2. With 1 base clipped from V and 3 bases from J, the junction kept 18 bases outside the gene matches. The CDR3 loop spans 20 amino acids. Germline V gives CDR1 SGHDN, CDR2 FVKESK. Supplemented by reference TRBV14 and TRBJ2-5, the full variable domain reads EAGVTQFPSHSVIEKGQTVTLRCDPISGHDNLYWYRRVMGKEIKFLLHFVKESKQDESGMPNNRFLAERTGGTYSTLKVQPAELEDSGVYFCASSQVYGARAGGPKETQYFGPGTRLLVL.

The chain carries TRBV2 and TRBJ1-3, with 9 bases fitting TRBD1. There are 15 residues in the CDR3. The germline V gene has CDR1 SNHLY and CDR2 FYNNEI. Trimming cost V 5 bases and J 3 bases; bases outside gene matches: 5. DNA of the CDR3: TGTGCCAGCAGTAGAGGGACAGGGTATGGAAACACCATATATTTT. Encoded protein: CASSRGTGYGNTIYF.

The CDR3 sequence: CASSKTSGWQETQYF. CDR3 coding DNA: TGCGCCAGCAGCAAGACTAGCGGGTGGCAAGAGACCCAGTACTTC. This chain connects TRBV5-1 to TRBJ2-5, with 10 bases matching TRBD2. CDR3 size: 15 residues. Germline V gives CDR1 SGHRS, CDR2 YFSETQ. V shed 4 bases and J 2 bases; nucleotides not matched to a gene: 5.

The chain combines TRBV10-2 with TRBJ1-2; 7 bases map to TRBD1. The CDR3 contains 13 residues. With V trimmed by 4 bases and J by 7 bases, 6 bases remained unmatched. Germline V gives CDR1 WSHSY, CDR2 SAAADI. The CDR3 here is CASSATGESGYTF. In DNA form, the CDR3 reads TGCGCCAGCAGTGCTACAGGGGAGAGTGGCTACACCTTC.

This chain joins TRBV4-2 and TRBJ1-5, with D unresolved. The CDR3 runs to 17 residues. V dropped 0 bases and J dropped 1 base, with 13 bases sitting between them. The germline gives CDR1 LGHNA, CDR2 YNFKEQ. The chain's CDR3 is CASSQERSHVSNQPQHF. Written as DNA, the CDR3 is TGTGCCAGCAGCCAAGAGAGGTCACACGTGAGCAATCAGCCCCAGCATTTT.

The DNA of the CDR3 is TGTGCCAGCAGTTACTCTGGGGCGGGGGGCCAGCCCCAGCATTTT. Translating it yields CASSYSGAGGQPQHF. The chain has TRBV6-5 and TRBJ1-5, with a weak D call TRBD1 (6 bases). The ends were cut back, 0 bases at V and 7 bases at J, with 13 bases in the middle. This CDR3 has 15 amino acids. The germline V gene has CDR1 MNHEY and CDR2 SVGAGI.